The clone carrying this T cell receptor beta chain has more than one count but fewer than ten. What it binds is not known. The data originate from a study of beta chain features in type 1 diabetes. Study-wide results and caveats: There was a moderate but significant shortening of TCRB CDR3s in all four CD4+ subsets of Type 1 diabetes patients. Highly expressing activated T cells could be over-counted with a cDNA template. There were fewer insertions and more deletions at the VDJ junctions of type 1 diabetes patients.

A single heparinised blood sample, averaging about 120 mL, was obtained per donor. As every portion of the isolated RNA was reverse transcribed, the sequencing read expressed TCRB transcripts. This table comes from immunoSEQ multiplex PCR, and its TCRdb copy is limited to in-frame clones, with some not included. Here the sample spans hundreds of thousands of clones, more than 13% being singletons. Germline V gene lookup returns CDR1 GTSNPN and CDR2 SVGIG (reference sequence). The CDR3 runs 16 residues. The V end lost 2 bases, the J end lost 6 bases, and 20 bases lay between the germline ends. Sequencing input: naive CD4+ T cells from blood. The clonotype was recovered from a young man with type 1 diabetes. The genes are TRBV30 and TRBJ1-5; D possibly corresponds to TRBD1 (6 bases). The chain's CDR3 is CAWSTVGRQGSQPQHF. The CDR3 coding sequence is TGTGCCTGGAGTACTGTAGGGAGGCAGGGGAGTCAGCCCCAGCATTTT. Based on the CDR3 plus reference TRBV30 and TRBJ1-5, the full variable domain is SQTIHQWPATLVQPVGSPLSLECTVEGTSNPNLYWYRQAAGRGLQLLFYSVGIGQISSEVPQNLSASRPQDRQFILSSKKLLLSDSGFYLCAWSTVGRQGSQPQHFGDGTRLSIL.